The 3 T cell receptor beta chains reported below all come from one sample, sequenced in a study of vaccination and CD4 T cells after COVID-19. Their recognized antigens are unknown. Treatment noted: roughly ten-day PBMC culture with coronavirus spike peptide pools or control peptides (ViraFEST assay). An Oncomine TCR Beta short-read assay was used to sequence the DNA from cultured CD4+ T cells. TCRdb reprocessed the PCR reads via MiXCR and lists one record per CDR3 protein. The repertoire has roughly 22,000 distinct CDR3 sequences, approximately 32% of them found once; the top ten carry roughly an eighth. The sample comprised cultured CD4+ T cells from blood. These receptors were taken from a human donor with COVID-19.

This clonotype has more than one count but fewer than ten. The CDR3 loop reads CASREQGQGNQPQHF. The CDR3 coding sequence is TGTGCCAGCCGGGAACAGGGGCAGGGCAATCAGCCCCAGCATTTT. The chain links TRBV2 to TRBJ1-5, with 7 bases that match TRBD1. Germline V lookup: CDR1 SNHLY, CDR2 FYNNEI. V dropped 8 bases and J dropped 2; count of bases not matched to a gene: 9. This CDR3 has 15 amino acids.

This clonotype was seen only a few times. The rearrangement links TRBV15 to TRBJ2-7, with TRBD2 as a possible D gene (5 bases). V was clipped by 3 bases and J by 3 bases, with 18 bases between them. Germline V gene data show CDR1 as LNHNV and CDR2 as YYDKDF (reference sequence). The CDR3 is made up of 16 amino acids. In DNA, the CDR3 is TGTGCCACCAGCAGGGGTGGGGAGACTACCTACTACGAGCAGTACTTC. Translation gives CATSRGGETTYYEQYF.

There are a few counts of this clonotype. The V gene is TRBV19, the J gene TRBJ2-1, with 13 bases identical to TRBD2. The CDR3 sequence is 16 residues long. Germline V lookup: CDR1 LNHDA, CDR2 SQIVND (reference sequence). V trimming: 5 bases; J trimming: 7 bases; junction bases outside the gene matches: 8. The CDR3 loop is CASSGRLAGGRNEQFF. As DNA, the CDR3 is TGTGCCAGTAGTGGAAGACTAGCGGGGGGTAGGAATGAGCAGTTCTTC.